The 28 T cell receptor beta chains below were found in one sample sequenced in a study of T cells in Graves' hyperthyroidism and ophthalmopathy (dated 2019 in TCRdb). The library was built by means of multiplex PCR. The sample was run on an Illumina HiSeq 2000. Amplification of TCR beta CDR3 regions was carried out from RNA transcripts. A first-round RT-PCR of the TCR CDR3 used the HTBI primer set with the Qiagen OneStep RT-PCR kit. TCRdb's own reprocessing of the public reads used fastp at Q25 and MiXCR and kept productive beta chains. Each entry merges the rows of one CDR3 protein and shows their most common DNA and genes. The sample yields hundreds of thousands of distinct CDR3 sequences; 46% were counted once. The top ten clones comprise roughly 8.2% of the sample. The sequenced sample consisted of peripheral blood or thyroid tissue (not recorded which). The source is a woman aged 18-30 years with Graves' hyperthyroidism. Donor details come from another sample of the same person, matched by shared clones.

This clonotype appeared a few times. The CDR3 sequence is CATSVLQEREQYF. The CDR3 DNA follows: TGTGCCACCAGCGTCTTACAGGAGCGCGAGCAGTACTTC. V is TRBV15 and J is TRBJ2-7; TRBD1 might be the D (5 bases). CDR3 length: 13 amino acids. The germline V and J ends were trimmed by 5 bases and 6 bases, with 14 bases remaining between them. Germline loops: CDR1 LNHNV, CDR2 YYDKDF (reference sequence).

The sample holds one count of this clonotype. V gene TRBV2 combines with J gene TRBJ1-2, with 12 bases identical to TRBD1. V trimming: 7 bases; J trimming: 6 bases; junction bases outside the gene matches: 6. The CDR3 runs 14 residues. Germline V gene lookup returns CDR1 SNHLY and CDR2 FYNNEI. This CDR3 is CASTLGQGADGYTF. CDR3 DNA sequence: TGTGCCAGCACGTTGGGACAGGGGGCTGATGGCTACACCTTC. The whole variable domain, filled in from reference TRBV2 and TRBJ1-2, reads EPEVTQTPSHQVTQMGQEVILRCVPISNHLYFYWYRQILGQKVEFLVSFYNNEISEKSEIFDDQFSVERPDGSNFTLKIRSTKLEDSAMYFCASTLGQGADGYTFGSGTRLTVV.

V and J are TRBV7-9 and TRBJ1-5; 7 bases match TRBD1. V shed 5 bases, J shed 6 bases, and the junction held 10 bases outside the gene matches. Germline loops: CDR1 SEHNR, CDR2 FQNEAQ (reference sequence). The CDR3 extends over 15 amino acids. Written as DNA, the CDR3 is TGTGCCAGCAGCCAAACAGGGGTTGGTTTTCAGCCCCAGCATTTT. Encoded protein: CASSQTGVGFQPQHF.

This clonotype was counted ten times or more. The chain carries TRBV10-3 and TRBJ1-1; a weak D match, TRBD1 (5 bases). Deletions cut 0 bases from V and 5 bases from J, with 22 bases between. Germline CDR1 ENHRY, CDR2 SYGVKD. The CDR3 has 18 amino acids. CDR3 DNA sequence: TGTGCCATCAGTGAGTCGGTAGGACAACTTTTGACTAGGACTGAAGCTTTCTTT. This encodes CAISESVGQLLTRTEAFF.

This clonotype was seen a handful of times. The V gene is TRBV11-2, the J gene TRBJ1-2, with 7 bases lining up with TRBD1. Germline V CDR1 and CDR2: SGHAT, FQNNGV. This CDR3 spans 18 amino acids. V was pared by 3 bases and J by 5 bases, with 18 bases of the junction left unmatched. CDR3 region: CASSLGAGTEGLGYGYTF. In nucleotides, the CDR3 is TGTGCCAGCAGCTTGGGCGCCGGGACAGAGGGCCTGGGTTATGGCTACACCTTC. The complete variable domain, with remaining parts taken from reference TRBV11-2 and TRBJ1-2, reads EAGVAQSPRYKIIEKRQSVAFWCNPISGHATLYWYQQILGQGPKLLIQFQNNGVVDDSQLPKDRFSAERLKGVDSTLKIQPAKLEDSAVYLCASSLGAGTEGLGYGYTFGSGTRLTVV.

This clonotype came up a few times. The chain combines TRBV7-8 with TRBJ2-5; D call uncertain. From germline, CDR1 is SGHVS and CDR2 FQNEAQ. Deletions cut 2 bases from V and 0 bases from J, with 13 bases between. This CDR3 is built from 16 residues. CDR3 sequence (DNA): TGTGCCAGCAGCTTATCGGGCGGTGACAACCAAGAGACCCAGTACTTC. The encoded protein is CASSLSGGDNQETQYF.

This clonotype was seen a few times. The chain couples TRBV12-3 or TRBV12-4 to TRBJ2-7; D is unresolved. CDR3 length: 12 residues. The V gene lost 3 bases and the J gene lost 4 bases, with 7 bases spanning the gap. The CDR3 DNA reads as TGTGCCAGCAGTTTTTGGGTTTACGAGCAGTACTTC. Amino acid sequence: CASSFWVYEQYF.

This clonotype was observed a handful of times. This chain joins TRBV20-1 and TRBJ1-1, with D maybe TRBD1 (5 bases). Germline loops: CDR1 DFQATT, CDR2 SNEGSKA (reference sequence). The V gene lost 2 bases and the J gene lost 6 bases, with 10 bases spanning the gap. The CDR3 has 12 residues. The CDR3 protein is CSARPLRAEAFF. The DNA of the CDR3 is TGCAGTGCTAGACCCCTCAGGGCTGAAGCTTTCTTT.

This clonotype was observed at least ten times. V is TRBV25-1 and J is TRBJ2-2; 9 bases are a match to TRBD1. The length of the CDR3 is 15 residues. The V gene's germline CDR1 is MGHDK and CDR2 SYGVNS. The junction had 6 bases not matched to a gene; V was cut back by 3 bases and J by 7 bases. The CDR3 DNA reads as TGTGCCAGCAGTGATGTAACAGGGGGCATCGGGGAGCTGTTTTTT. This sequence encodes CASSDVTGGIGELFF.

The V gene is TRBV7-2, the J gene TRBJ2-5, with 11 bases fitting TRBD2. The J segment lost 1 base and the V segment lost 6 bases, leaving 4 bases of the junction unmatched. The length of the CDR3 is 15 residues. The germline CDR1 and CDR2 sequences are SGHTA and FQGNSA. The CDR3 nucleotides are TGTGCCAGCAGTCGCGGGACTAGCGGCCAAGAGACCCAGTACTTC. This codes for CASSRGTSGQETQYF.

This clonotype occurred a few times. The V call is TRBV7-4, the J call TRBJ1-6; maybe TRBD1 (5 bases). Germline CDR1 SGHVT, CDR2 SQSDAQ. With 0 bases removed from V and 10 bases from J, the gap between germline ends came to 13 bases. The CDR3 covers 15 residues. Here the CDR3 reads CASSLAGGERSPLHF. DNA of the CDR3: TGTGCCAGCAGCTTAGCGGGGGGAGAGCGCTCACCCCTCCACTTT.

Turning to this clonotype: At one of its ends the junction is not consistent with the germline gene, which may arise from a read error. The rearrangement links TRBV20-1 to TRBJ1-2; D might be TRBD1 (5 bases). This CDR3 is 12 amino acids long. Germline assignment: CDR1 DFQATT and CDR2 SNEGSKA (reference sequence). CDR3 nucleotides: TGCAGTGCTAGAGGGGGGGACTATGGCTGCACCTTC. Protein product: CSARGGDYGCTF.

Only one count was recorded for this clonotype. The chain couples TRBV20-1 to TRBJ2-5; possibly TRBD2 for D (6 bases). The J call is doubtful: the DNA matches TRBJ2-1 better. The CDR3 covers 15 residues. The germline gives CDR1 DFQATT, CDR2 SNEGSKA (reference sequence). This CDR3 is CSARDEGDFGTEQFF. The CDR3 region has the DNA TGCAGTGCTAGAGATGAAGGGGACTTTGGTACTGAGCAGTTCTTC.

With respect to this clonotype: With a much larger clone just one base away, this may be a read error. V usage is TRBV24-1 and J usage is TRBJ1-4, with D hard to call. The CDR3 is made up of 14 amino acids. Germline V lookup: CDR1 KGHDR, CDR2 SFDVKD. The CDR3: CATSETGRNEELFF. CDR3 bases: TGTGCCACCAGTGAAACGGGTCGGAATGAAGAACTGTTTTTT.

Many counts were recorded for this clonotype. The chain carries TRBV7-2 and TRBJ2-2; D tentatively reads TRBD1 or TRBD2 (5 bases each). CDR3 size: 14 residues. The germline V gene encodes CDR1 SGHTA and CDR2 FQGNSA. Trimming left V 5 bases short and J 5 bases short, with 12 bases between. In nucleotides, the CDR3 is TGTGCCAGCAGCCAGCGGCAGGGTACCGGGGAGCTGTTTTTT. Its translation is CASSQRQGTGELFF.

There are a few counts of this clonotype. At one end the junction does not follow the germline gene, possibly because of a read error. The genes are TRBV9 and TRBJ1-5, with D unclear. In germline, CDR1 is SGDLS, CDR2 YYNGEE. This CDR3 has 10 residues. The CDR3 nucleotides read TGTGCCGGCAGTAATCAGCCCCAGCATTTT. Its protein product is CAGSNQPQHF.

This clonotype was seen once. The J gene is TRBJ2-5, the V gene TRBV7-9; tentative D call: TRBD2 (6 bases). CDR3 length: 15 residues. V was trimmed by 6 bases and J by 4 bases, leaving 18 bases between them. Per germline, CDR1 SEHNR and CDR2 FQNEAQ (reference sequence). The CDR3 is CASSAGRGAPETQYF. CDR3 coding DNA: TGTGCCAGCAGTGCGGGACGGGGTGCTCCAGAGACCCAGTACTTC. Based on the CDR3 plus reference TRBV7-9 and TRBJ2-5, the full variable domain is DTGVSQNPRHKITKRGQNVTFRCDPISEHNRLYWYRQTLGQGPEFLTYFQNEAQLEKSRLLSDRFSAERPKGSFSTLEIQRTEQGDSAMYLCASSAGRGAPETQYFGPGTRLLVL.

Note on this clonotype: A read error may produce the germline difference seen at one junction end. V is TRBV24-1 and J is TRBJ1-4, with D tentatively TRBD1 (5 bases). Germline loops: CDR1 KGHDR, CDR2 SFDVKD. There are 17 residues in the CDR3. CDR3 DNA: TGTGCCAGCAGTTACTCGGGGACTTGGGCAGGGCTTGAAAAACTGTTTTTT. This codes for CASSYSGTWAGLEKLFF.

The chain's CDR3 is CSAPPGRGRLETQYF. The CDR3, as DNA: TGCAGCGCACCACCGGGCAGGGGGCGCCTGGAGACCCAGTACTTC. The rearrangement uses TRBV29-1 and TRBJ2-5, with 8 bases lining up with TRBD1. J was trimmed by 5 bases and V by 7 bases; bases with no gene match: 15. The CDR3 contains 15 residues. Germline CDR1 SQVTM, CDR2 ANQGSEA.

This clonotype appeared many times. For the CDR3, the DNA is TGCAGCGTTGAAGATCCGGACAGGGGGACTGAAGCTTTCTTT. As protein: CSVEDPDRGTEAFF. The chain recombines TRBV29-1 with TRBJ1-1, with 10 nucleotides matching TRBD1. The V segment lost 0 bases and the J segment 5 bases; nucleotides outside the gene matches: 3. Germline V gene lookup returns CDR1 SQVTM and CDR2 ANQGSEA. The CDR3 totals 14 residues.

This CDR3 reads CASSSTNQPGYGYTF. The DNA for the CDR3 is TGTGCCAGCAGTTCAACGAACCAACCCGGCTATGGCTACACCTTC. The chain recombines TRBV12-3 or TRBV12-4 with TRBJ1-2, with D unclear. This CDR3 has 15 amino acids. Trimming stripped 4 bases from V and 4 bases from J, with 16 bases between.

With regard to this clonotype: Mismatch with germline at one junction end may stem from a read error. V and J are TRBV9 and TRBJ1-3, with no clear D. The CDR3 length is 15 residues. Germline V lookup: CDR1 SGDLS, CDR2 YYNGEE. CDR3 nucleotide sequence: TGTGCCGGCAGCGTAGTCGCAGGACTGGGAAACACCATATATTTT. Amino acid sequence: CAGSVVAGLGNTIYF.

This clonotype showed up just a few times. The genes are TRBV25-1 and TRBJ1-1, with D perhaps TRBD1 (6 bases). CDR3 length: 18 residues. With 6 bases removed from V and 1 base from J, the gap between germline ends came to 24 bases. The V gene's germline CDR1 is MGHDK and CDR2 SYGVNS. CDR3 coding DNA: TGTGCCAGCAGCCCATCTCTGGGGGGGCTAAATGAGAACACTGAAGCTTTCTTT. It is translated as CASSPSLGGLNENTEAFF. Together with reference TRBV25-1 and TRBJ1-1, the CDR3 gives the full variable domain: EADIYQTPRYLVIGTGKKITLECSQTMGHDKMYWYQQDPGMELHLIHYSYGVNSTEKGDLSSESTVSRIRTEHFPLTLESARPSHTSQYLCASSPSLGGLNENTEAFFGQGTRLTVV.

Comment on this clonotype: The CDR3 does not close with the conserved phenylalanine or tryptophan, likely indicating a read error. This chain joins TRBV20-1 and TRBJ1-1; D gene unclear. The length of the CDR3 is 13 residues. V was clipped by 0 bases and J by 0 bases, with 5 bases between them. The germline V gene encodes CDR1 DFQATT and CDR2 SNEGSKA (reference sequence). The CDR3 sequence is CSARDLLNTEAFL. DNA of the CDR3: TGCAGTGCTAGAGACTTATTGAACACTGAAGCTTTCTTA.

This clonotype was picked up many times. The V call is TRBV29-1, the J call TRBJ1-2; a weak D match, TRBD1 (6 bases). The CDR3 extends over 12 amino acids. V was shortened by 4 bases and J by 2 bases, with 8 bases between the two germline ends. Germline V gene data show CDR1 as SQVTM and CDR2 as ANQGSEA. Here the CDR3 DNA reads TGCAGCGTTGGGGGGCAAAACTATGGCTACACCTTC. This codes for CSVGGQNYGYTF.

The DNA for the CDR3 is TGTGCCAGCAGTGCCCTAAGCGGGAGGGCCCGCTCCGAGCAGTACTTC. This encodes CASSALSGRARSEQYF. The chain links TRBV6-1 to TRBJ2-7; TRBD2 agrees at 10 bases. Germline V CDR1 and CDR2: MNHNS, SASEGT. The CDR3 spans 16 residues. V shed 4 bases, J shed 6 bases, and the junction held 12 bases outside the gene matches.

Ten or more counts support this clonotype. The chain joins TRBV15 to TRBJ1-5; D remains unclear. The CDR3 consists of 15 residues. Germline CDR1 reads LNHNV; CDR2 reads YYDKDF (reference sequence). V lost 6 bases and J lost 6, with 18 bases in between. The CDR3 here is CATRDLRQTGQPQHF. CDR3 DNA sequence: TGTGCCACCAGAGATCTCAGGCAGACCGGTCAGCCCCAGCATTTT.

The chain combines TRBV2 with TRBJ1-4; unclear D gene. The CDR3 has 12 amino acids. The germline gives CDR1 SNHLY, CDR2 FYNNEI. Trimming removed 3 bases at V and 14 bases at J, with 13 bases between. In DNA, the CDR3 is TGTGCCAGCAGTGATCTAGCGGGAGTGCTGTTTTTT. Translating it yields CASSDLAGVLFF. The full variable domain, its missing parts supplied by reference TRBV2 and TRBJ1-4, is EPEVTQTPSHQVTQMGQEVILRCVPISNHLYFYWYRQILGQKVEFLVSFYNNEISEKSEIFDDQFSVERPDGSNFTLKIRSTKLEDSAMYFCASSDLAGVLFFGSGTQLSVL.